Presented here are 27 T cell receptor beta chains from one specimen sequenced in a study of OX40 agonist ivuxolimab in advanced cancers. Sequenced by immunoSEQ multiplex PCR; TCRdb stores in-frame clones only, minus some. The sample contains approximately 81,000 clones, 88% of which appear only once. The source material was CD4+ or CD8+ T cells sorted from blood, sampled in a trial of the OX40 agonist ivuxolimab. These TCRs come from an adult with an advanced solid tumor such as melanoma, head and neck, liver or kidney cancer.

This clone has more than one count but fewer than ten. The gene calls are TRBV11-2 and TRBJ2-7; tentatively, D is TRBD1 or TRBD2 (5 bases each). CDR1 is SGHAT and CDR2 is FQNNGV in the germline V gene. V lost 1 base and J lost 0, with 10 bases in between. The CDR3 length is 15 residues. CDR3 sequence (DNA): TGTGCCAGCAGCTTAGGCCTGGGGACCTCCTACGAGCAGTACTTC. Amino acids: CASSLGLGTSYEQYF.

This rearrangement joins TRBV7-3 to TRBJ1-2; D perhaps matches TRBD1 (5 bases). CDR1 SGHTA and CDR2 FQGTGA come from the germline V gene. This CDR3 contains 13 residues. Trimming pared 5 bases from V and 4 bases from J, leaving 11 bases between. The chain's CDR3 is CASSHQGSYGYTF. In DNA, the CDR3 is TGTGCCAGCAGCCATCAGGGAAGCTATGGCTACACCTTC.

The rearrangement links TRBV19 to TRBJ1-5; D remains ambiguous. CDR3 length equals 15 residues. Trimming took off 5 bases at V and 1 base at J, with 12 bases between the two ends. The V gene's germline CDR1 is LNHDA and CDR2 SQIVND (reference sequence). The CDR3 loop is CASSVIEVSNQPQHF. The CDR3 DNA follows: TGTGCCAGTAGTGTCATAGAGGTAAGCAATCAGCCCCAGCATTTT.

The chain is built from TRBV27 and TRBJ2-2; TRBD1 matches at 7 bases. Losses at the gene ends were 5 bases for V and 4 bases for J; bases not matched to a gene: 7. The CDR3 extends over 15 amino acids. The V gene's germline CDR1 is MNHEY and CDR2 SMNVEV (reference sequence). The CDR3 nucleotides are TGTGCCAGCAGTACCCGGGACAGAAGCACCGGGGAGCTGTTTTTT. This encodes CASSTRDRSTGELFF.

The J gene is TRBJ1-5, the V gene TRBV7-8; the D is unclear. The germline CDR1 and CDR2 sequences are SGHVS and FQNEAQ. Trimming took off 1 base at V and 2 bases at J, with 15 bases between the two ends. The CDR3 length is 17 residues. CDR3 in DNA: TGTGCCAGCAGCTTAGGTAGTTACCCTTATGGCAATCAGCCCCAGCATTTT. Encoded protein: CASSLGSYPYGNQPQHF.

The DNA for the CDR3 is TGTGCCGGGGACAGGGTGGCCAGGGAGCAGTACTTC. It is translated as CAGDRVAREQYF. V and J are TRBV2 and TRBJ2-7, with 9 bases that match TRBD1. This CDR3 spans 12 amino acids. CDR1 SNHLY and CDR2 FYNNEI come from the germline V gene. The V segment lost 11 bases and the J segment 7 bases; nucleotides outside the gene matches: 9.

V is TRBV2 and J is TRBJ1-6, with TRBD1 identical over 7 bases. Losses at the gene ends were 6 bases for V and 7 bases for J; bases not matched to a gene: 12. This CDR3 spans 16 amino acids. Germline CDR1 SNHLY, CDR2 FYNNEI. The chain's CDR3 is CASSRRGREENSPLHF. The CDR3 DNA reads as TGTGCCAGCAGCCGCAGGGGGAGAGAGGAGAATTCACCCCTCCACTTT.

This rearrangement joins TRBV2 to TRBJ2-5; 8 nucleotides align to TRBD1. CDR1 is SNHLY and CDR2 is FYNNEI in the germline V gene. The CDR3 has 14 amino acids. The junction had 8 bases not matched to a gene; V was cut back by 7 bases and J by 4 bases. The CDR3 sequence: CASKYTDRGETQYF. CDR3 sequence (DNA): TGTGCCAGCAAATATACCGACAGGGGAGAGACCCAGTACTTC. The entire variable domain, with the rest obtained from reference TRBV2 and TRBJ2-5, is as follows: EPEVTQTPSHQVTQMGQEVILRCVPISNHLYFYWYRQILGQKVEFLVSFYNNEISEKSEIFDDQFSVERPDGSNFTLKIRSTKLEDSAMYFCASKYTDRGETQYFGPGTRLLVL.

CDR3 nucleotides: TGTGCTAGTGGTTTGGCAGGGATCTATGGCTACACCTTC. Translating gives CASGLAGIYGYTF. This rearrangement joins TRBV12-5 to TRBJ1-2; weak D call: TRBD1 (5 bases). The CDR3 loop spans 13 amino acids. Germline V lookup: CDR1 LGHNT, CDR2 FRNRAP. V was shortened by 1 base and J by 4 bases, with 7 bases between the two germline ends.

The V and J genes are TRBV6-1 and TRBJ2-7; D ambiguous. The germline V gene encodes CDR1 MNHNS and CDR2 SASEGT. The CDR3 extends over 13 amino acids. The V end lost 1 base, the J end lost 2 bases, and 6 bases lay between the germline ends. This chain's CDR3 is CASSEDGAYEQYF. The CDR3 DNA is TGTGCCAGCAGTGAAGATGGTGCCTACGAGCAGTACTTC.

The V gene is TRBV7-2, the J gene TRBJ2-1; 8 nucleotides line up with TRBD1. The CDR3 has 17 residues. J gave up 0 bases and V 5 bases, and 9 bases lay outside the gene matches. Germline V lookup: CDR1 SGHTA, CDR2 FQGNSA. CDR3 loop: CASSRRTGSSSYNEQFF. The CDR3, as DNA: TGTGCCAGCAGCCGACGGACAGGGTCTAGCTCCTACAATGAGCAGTTCTTC.

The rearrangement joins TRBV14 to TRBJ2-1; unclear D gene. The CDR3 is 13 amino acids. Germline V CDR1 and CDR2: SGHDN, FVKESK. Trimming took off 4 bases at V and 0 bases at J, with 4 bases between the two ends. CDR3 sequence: CASSLGSYNEQFF. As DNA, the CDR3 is TGTGCCAGCAGCCTCGGCTCCTACAATGAGCAGTTCTTC.

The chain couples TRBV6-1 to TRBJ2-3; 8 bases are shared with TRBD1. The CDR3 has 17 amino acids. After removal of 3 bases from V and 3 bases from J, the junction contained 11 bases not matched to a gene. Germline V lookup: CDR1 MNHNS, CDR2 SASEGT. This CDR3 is CASSEARTGYNTDTQYF. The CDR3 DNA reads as TGTGCCAGCAGTGAGGCCCGGACAGGGTACAATACAGATACGCAGTATTTT.

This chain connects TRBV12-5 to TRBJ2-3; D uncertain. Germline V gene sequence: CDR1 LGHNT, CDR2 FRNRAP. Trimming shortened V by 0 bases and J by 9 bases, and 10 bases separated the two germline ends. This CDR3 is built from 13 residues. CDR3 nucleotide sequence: TGTGCTAGTGGTTTGGTACCGGAAGCAACGCAGTATTTT. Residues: CASGLVPEATQYF.

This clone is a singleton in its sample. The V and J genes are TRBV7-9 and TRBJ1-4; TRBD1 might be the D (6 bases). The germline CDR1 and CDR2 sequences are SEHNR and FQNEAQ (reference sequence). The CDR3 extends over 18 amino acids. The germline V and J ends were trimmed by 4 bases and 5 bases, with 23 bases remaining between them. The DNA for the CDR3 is TGTGCCAGCAGCTCGCCGCGGACAGCAACGAAGGGGAATGAAAAACTGTTTTTT. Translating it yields CASSSPRTATKGNEKLFF.

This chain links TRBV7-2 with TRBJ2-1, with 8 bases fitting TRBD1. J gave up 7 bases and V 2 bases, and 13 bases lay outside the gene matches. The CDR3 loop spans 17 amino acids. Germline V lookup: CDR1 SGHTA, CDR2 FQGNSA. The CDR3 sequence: CASSLRPGTGNANEQFF. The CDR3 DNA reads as TGTGCCAGCAGCTTACGACCCGGGACAGGAAACGCTAATGAGCAGTTCTTC.

This chain's CDR3 is CASSPPLGTVDTGELFF. In DNA form, the CDR3 reads TGTGCCAGCAGCCCCCCCCTCGGGACAGTTGACACCGGGGAGCTGTTTTTT. The genes are TRBV5-4 and TRBJ2-2; 7 bases match TRBD1. CDR1 SGHNT and CDR2 YYREEE come from the germline V gene (reference sequence). The ends lost 4 bases at V and 3 bases at J; junction bases unmatched: 12. The CDR3 consists of 17 residues.

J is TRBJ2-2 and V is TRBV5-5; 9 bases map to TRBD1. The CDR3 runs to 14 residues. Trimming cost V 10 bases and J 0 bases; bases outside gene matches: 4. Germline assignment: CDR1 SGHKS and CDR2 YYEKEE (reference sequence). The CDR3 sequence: CAWGTGPNTGELFF. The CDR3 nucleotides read TGTGCCTGGGGGACAGGGCCGAACACCGGGGAGCTGTTTTTT.

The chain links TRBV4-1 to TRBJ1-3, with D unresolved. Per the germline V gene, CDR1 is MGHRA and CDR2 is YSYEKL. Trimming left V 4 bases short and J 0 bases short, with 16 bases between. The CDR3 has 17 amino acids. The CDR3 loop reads CASSPEEGPISGNTIYF. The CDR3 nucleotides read TGCGCCAGCAGCCCGGAAGAAGGCCCGATCTCTGGAAACACCATATATTTT.

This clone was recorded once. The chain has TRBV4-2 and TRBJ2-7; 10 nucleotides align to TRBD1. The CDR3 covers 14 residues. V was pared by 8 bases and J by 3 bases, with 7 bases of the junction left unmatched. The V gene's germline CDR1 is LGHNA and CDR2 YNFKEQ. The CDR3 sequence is CASHPGTGDYEQYF. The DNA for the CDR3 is TGTGCCAGCCACCCCGGGACAGGGGACTACGAGCAGTACTTC.

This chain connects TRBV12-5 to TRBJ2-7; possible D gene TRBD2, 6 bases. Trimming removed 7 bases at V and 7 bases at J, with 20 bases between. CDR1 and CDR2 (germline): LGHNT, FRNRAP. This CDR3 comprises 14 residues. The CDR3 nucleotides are TGTGCTAGTGCCCTCTACGGAGGGCCAGAGGAGCAGTACTTC. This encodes CASALYGGPEEQYF.

The CDR3 sequence: CASSLLQALAKNIQYF. CDR3 coding DNA: TGTGCCAGCAGCTTGTTGCAGGCCCTAGCCAAAAACATTCAGTACTTC. The chain couples TRBV7-2 to TRBJ2-4; D gene ambiguous. CDR1 is SGHTA and CDR2 is FQGNSA in the germline V gene. Trimming took off 3 bases at V and 0 bases at J, with 12 bases between the two ends. This CDR3 has 16 amino acids.

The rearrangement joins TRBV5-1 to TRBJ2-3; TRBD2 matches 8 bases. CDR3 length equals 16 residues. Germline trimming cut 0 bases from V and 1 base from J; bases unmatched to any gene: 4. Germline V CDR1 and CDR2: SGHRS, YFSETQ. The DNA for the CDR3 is TGCGCCAGCAGCTTGGGCGAGGGACTAGGCACAGATACGCAGTATTTT. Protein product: CASSLGEGLGTDTQYF.

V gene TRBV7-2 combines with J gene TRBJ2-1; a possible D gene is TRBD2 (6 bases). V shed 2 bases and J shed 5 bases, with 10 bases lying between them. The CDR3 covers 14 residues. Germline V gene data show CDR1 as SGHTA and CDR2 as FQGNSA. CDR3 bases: TGTGCCAGCAGCTTACAGTGGGGGGACAATGAGCAGTTCTTC. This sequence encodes CASSLQWGDNEQFF.

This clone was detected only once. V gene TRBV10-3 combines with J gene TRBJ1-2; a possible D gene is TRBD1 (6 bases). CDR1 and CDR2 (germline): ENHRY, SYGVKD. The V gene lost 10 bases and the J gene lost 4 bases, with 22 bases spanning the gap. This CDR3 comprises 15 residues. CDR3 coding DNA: TGTGCCACTACATGGGGGGCGACCCCCGGCTATGGCTACACCTTC. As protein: CATTWGATPGYGYTF.

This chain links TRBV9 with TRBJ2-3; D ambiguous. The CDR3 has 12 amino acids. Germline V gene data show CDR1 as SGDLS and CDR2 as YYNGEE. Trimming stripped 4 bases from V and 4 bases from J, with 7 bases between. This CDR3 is CASSPYADTQYF. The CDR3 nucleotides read TGTGCCAGCAGCCCCTACGCAGATACGCAGTATTTT.

CDR3 DNA sequence: TGTGCCAGCAGCAAAGACAGGGGACTCGATCAACCCACTGAAGCTTTCTTT. Its protein is CASSKDRGLDQPTEAFF. The chain couples TRBV5-5 to TRBJ1-1; TRBD1 matches 8 bases. J lost 4 bases, V lost 4 bases, and 15 bases had no gene match. CDR3 length: 17 residues. Looked up from germline, CDR1 is SGHKS and CDR2 is YYEKEE (reference sequence).